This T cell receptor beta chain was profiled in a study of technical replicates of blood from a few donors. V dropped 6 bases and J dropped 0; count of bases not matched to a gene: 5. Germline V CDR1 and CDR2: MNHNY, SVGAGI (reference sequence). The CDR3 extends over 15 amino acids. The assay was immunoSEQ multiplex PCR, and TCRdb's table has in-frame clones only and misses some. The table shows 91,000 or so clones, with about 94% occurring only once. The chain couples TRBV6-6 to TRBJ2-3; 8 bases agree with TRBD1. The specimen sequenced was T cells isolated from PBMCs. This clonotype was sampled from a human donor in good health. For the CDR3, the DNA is TGTGCCAGCAGACCGAGGACAGGGAGCACAGATACGCAGTATTTT. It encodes CASRPRTGSTDTQYF.